This passage covers 28 T cell receptor beta chains from one sample sequenced in a study of prognosis after radiotherapy for stage I lung cancer. By two-round multiplex PCR, the TCR beta CDR3 was amplified from genomic DNA. First-round PCR amplification was performed with primers specific to each TRBV and TRBJ gene. MiXCR, applied by TCRdb to the multiplex PCR reads, yields one record per CDR3 protein. The data contain 45,000 to 70,000 distinct CDR3 sequences, more than 25% of them singletons. The sample here was PBMCs, taken before or after stereotactic body radiation therapy (not recorded which). These receptors all stem from a donor older than 45 with non-small cell lung cancer.

This clonotype was picked up many times. This rearrangement joins TRBV19 to TRBJ1-5, with D hard to call. This CDR3 contains 13 residues. V lost 5 bases to trimming and J lost 6 bases, with 11 bases between them. Germline lookup yields CDR1 LNHDA and CDR2 SQIVND (reference sequence). The CDR3 DNA sequence: TGTGCCAGTAGTGGCGGGGTTGGTCAGCCCCAGCATTTT. Protein: CASSGGVGQPQHF.

The chain links TRBV7-3 to TRBJ1-6, with D possibly being TRBD1 (5 bases). The CDR3 totals 21 residues. Looked up from germline, CDR1 is SGHTA and CDR2 is FQGTGA. Trimming shortened V by 5 bases and J by 3 bases, and 29 bases separated the two germline ends. The CDR3 region is CASSPIYLDDRLVSYNSPLHF. CDR3 DNA sequence: TGTGCCAGCAGCCCGATTTACTTAGATGACAGATTAGTTAGCTATAATTCACCCCTCCACTTT.

Ten or more counts support this clonotype. The chain links TRBV20-1 to TRBJ1-2; 7 bases map to TRBD1. This CDR3 is 14 amino acids long. V was clipped by 6 bases and J by 1 base; unmatched bases: 8. Germline CDR1 DFQATT, CDR2 SNEGSKA (reference sequence). The CDR3 here is CSASRGQINYGYTF. CDR3 in DNA: TGCAGTGCCTCCAGGGGACAGATTAACTATGGCTACACCTTC.

There are many counts of this clonotype. The chain combines TRBV30 with TRBJ1-3, with D unresolved. Germline CDR1 reads GTSNPN; CDR2 reads SVGIG (reference sequence). The length of the CDR3 is 11 residues. Trimming pared 3 bases from V and 4 bases from J, leaving 4 bases between. This CDR3 is CAWSRGNTIYF. CDR3 in DNA: TGTGCCTGGAGCCGCGGAAACACCATATATTTT.

This clonotype was seen repeatedly, ten times or more. CDR3 in DNA: TGCAGCGTCGACAGGGGTGGGGGCAATACGCAGTATTTT. Encoded protein: CSVDRGGGNTQYF. The rearrangement links TRBV29-1 to TRBJ2-3; TRBD1 agrees at 8 bases. The V segment lost 6 bases and the J segment 7 bases; nucleotides outside the gene matches: 9. Per germline, CDR1 SQVTM and CDR2 ANQGSEA. The CDR3 is made up of 13 amino acids.

The chain links TRBV2 to TRBJ1-5; TRBD1 might be the D (5 bases). The CDR3 loop spans 13 amino acids. Trimming cost V 9 bases and J 5 bases, with 14 bases left between them. In germline, CDR1 is SNHLY, CDR2 FYNNEI. The CDR3 is CASSRDPYQPQHF. In nucleotides, the CDR3 is TGTGCCAGTAGCCGGGACCCATATCAGCCCCAGCATTTT.

At least ten counts were recorded for this clonotype. This chain uses TRBV20-1 with TRBJ1-5, with D unresolved. V shed 1 base and J shed 2 bases, with 12 bases lying between them. This CDR3 has 15 residues. CDR1 is DFQATT and CDR2 is SNEGSKA in the germline V gene (reference sequence). The CDR3 DNA reads as TGCAGTGCTAGAGTAGGCGGTTCTGGCAATCAGCCCCAGCATTTT. Protein: CSARVGGSGNQPQHF.

As concerns this clonotype: Since a much larger clone is just one base distant, this may be a read error. V gene TRBV7-2 combines with J gene TRBJ1-1; D call uncertain. CDR1 and CDR2 (germline): SGHTA, FQGNSA. The V end was cut by 3 bases, the J end by 2 bases, with 10 bases between. There are 14 residues in the CDR3. The CDR3 DNA reads as TGTGCCAGCAGCTTTACTCACACCAACACTGAAGCTTTCTTT. Residues: CASSFTHTNTEAFF.

This clonotype was detected ten times or more. This rearrangement joins TRBV7-9 to TRBJ2-1; D is unclear. Between the trimmed V and J ends, which lost 1 base and 5 bases, there was a span of 6 bases. Germline CDR1 SEHNR, CDR2 FQNEAQ (reference sequence). The CDR3 covers 13 residues. This CDR3 is CASSLGPNNEQFF. The CDR3 bases are TGTGCCAGCAGCTTAGGGCCGAACAATGAGCAGTTCTTC. The whole variable domain, remainder taken from reference TRBV7-9 and TRBJ2-1, is DTGVSQNPRHKITKRGQNVTFRCDPISEHNRLYWYRQTLGQGPEFLTYFQNEAQLEKSRLLSDRFSAERPKGSFSTLEIQRTEQGDSAMYLCASSLGPNNEQFFGPGTRLTVL.

Turning to this clonotype: Given a far larger clone just one base away, this is likely a sequencing read error. In DNA, the CDR3 is TGTGCCAGCAGTTACTCAGTACCGTACTATGGCTACACCTTC. Residues: CASSYSVPYYGYTF. V gene TRBV6-6 combines with J gene TRBJ1-2; D unclear. This CDR3 has 14 residues. Trimming removed 0 bases from V and 3 bases from J, with 8 bases in between. CDR1 and CDR2 from the germline V gene are MNHNY and SVGAGI (reference sequence).

A word on this clonotype: A read error may explain this, as a much larger clone is one base away. This chain uses TRBV12-3 or TRBV12-4 with TRBJ2-5; 10 nucleotides agree with TRBD2. This CDR3 has 19 residues. CDR3 DNA: TGTGCCAGCAGTTCACCGACCCTCCTAAGCGGGGGGGCCCCAGAGACCAAGTACTTC. Translated, it gives CASSSPTLLSGGAPETKYF.

This clonotype was counted at least ten times. V is TRBV28 and J is TRBJ1-2, with a tentative D call TRBD1 (6 bases). The CDR3 length is 14 residues. Germline V gene sequence: CDR1 MDHEN, CDR2 SYDVKM. With 6 bases removed from V and 0 bases from J, the gap between germline ends came to 11 bases. CDR3 residues: CASRSQGPNYGYTF. CDR3 in DNA: TGTGCCAGCAGATCCCAGGGGCCTAACTATGGCTACACCTTC.

The genes are TRBV24-1 and TRBJ2-1, with TRBD2 matching 8 bases. V shed 3 bases, J shed 1 base, and the junction held 4 bases outside the gene matches. CDR3 length: 16 residues. Per germline, CDR1 KGHDR and CDR2 SFDVKD. The DNA for the CDR3 is TGTGCCACCAGTGATGGTAGCGGGGATTCCTACAATGAGCAGTTCTTC. Protein sequence: CATSDGSGDSYNEQFF.

This rearrangement joins TRBV30 to TRBJ1-1, with D possibly TRBD1 on 5 matching bases. Germline loops: CDR1 GTSNPN, CDR2 SVGIG (reference sequence). V shed 4 bases and J shed 7 bases, with 13 bases lying between them. The CDR3 is made up of 12 amino acids. The CDR3 coding sequence is TGTGCCTGGAACAAGGGACGGGGTGAAGCTTTCTTT. Its translation: CAWNKGRGEAFF.

This clonotype was seen ten or more times. V and J are TRBV3-1 and TRBJ1-2, with D possibly being TRBD1 (5 bases). The CDR3 extends over 16 amino acids. Per germline, CDR1 LGHDT and CDR2 YNNKEL (reference sequence). Trimming took off 1 base at V and 4 bases at J, with 16 bases between the two ends. The CDR3 DNA is TGTGCCAGCAGCCAAGCCTGGGAGCGGGGCTTCTATGGCTACACCTTC. The encoded protein is CASSQAWERGFYGYTF.

This clonotype appeared many times. The CDR3 coding sequence is TGTGCCAGCAGTCCCGGGACAGGGGCTTACAATCAGCCCCAGCATTTT. This sequence encodes CASSPGTGAYNQPQHF. This chain joins TRBV28 and TRBJ1-5; 10 bases agree with TRBD1. The CDR3 runs 16 residues. Trimming at V came to 5 bases and at J to 3 bases, leaving 7 bases not matched to a gene. Germline-derived CDR1 and CDR2 are MDHEN and SYDVKM.

This clonotype came up many times. The V and J genes are TRBV7-9 and TRBJ2-1; TRBD1 matches at 10 bases. Trimming removed 8 bases from V and 7 bases from J; junction bases left unmatched: 5. The CDR3 extends over 13 amino acids. Germline V lookup: CDR1 SEHNR, CDR2 FQNEAQ (reference sequence). Here the CDR3 DNA reads TGTGCCAGCCGGGACAGGGGTTCAAATGAGCAGTTCTTC. The encoded protein is CASRDRGSNEQFF. The full variable domain, with the rest looked up from reference TRBV7-9 and TRBJ2-1, is DTGVSQNPRHKITKRGQNVTFRCDPISEHNRLYWYRQTLGQGPEFLTYFQNEAQLEKSRLLSDRFSAERPKGSFSTLEIQRTEQGDSAMYLCASRDRGSNEQFFGPGTRLTVL.

This clonotype was seen many times. The V and J genes are TRBV30 and TRBJ2-7, with unresolved D. Germline V gene sequence: CDR1 GTSNPN, CDR2 SVGIG (reference sequence). The CDR3 is 12 amino acids. Trimming cost V 3 bases and J 2 bases, with 8 bases left between them. CDR3 in amino acids: CAWSRPPYEQYF. The CDR3 region has the DNA TGTGCCTGGAGCAGGCCCCCCTACGAGCAGTACTTC.

This clonotype has more than one count but fewer than ten. This chain connects TRBV5-4 to TRBJ2-3; 8 nucleotides agree with TRBD2. Looked up from germline, CDR1 is SGHNT and CDR2 is YYREEE (reference sequence). The J segment lost 4 bases and the V segment lost 1 base, leaving 2 bases of the junction unmatched. CDR3 length: 14 amino acids. CDR3 nucleotides: TGTGCCAGCAGCTTGACGGGGGGGGCAGATACGCAGTATTTT. Translation gives CASSLTGGADTQYF.

This clonotype has a handful of counts. This may be a read error: a much more frequent sequence differs by one nucleotide. This chain connects TRBV11-2 to TRBJ2-5, with a weak D call TRBD2 (6 bases). The CDR3 has 15 residues. Germline V gene data show CDR1 as SGHAT and CDR2 as FQNNGV. The V end lost 5 bases, the J end lost 3 bases, and 16 bases lay between the germline ends. CDR3 amino acids: CASSPGTGGKETQYF. Written as DNA, the CDR3 is TGTGCCAGCAGCCCAGGGACTGGCGGTAAAGAGACCCAGTACTTC.

About this clonotype itself: Since a much larger clone is just one base distant, this may be a read error. V and J are TRBV20-1 and TRBJ1-1, with D unresolved. The CDR3 consists of 12 residues. V lost 4 bases and J 1 base, leaving 7 bases between the germline ends. Per germline, CDR1 DFQATT and CDR2 SNEGSKA (reference sequence). CDR3 DNA: TGCAGTGCTATGCGGGGGAACACTGAAGCTTTCTTT. This sequence encodes CSAMRGNTEAFF.

This clonotype came up many times. V is TRBV5-1 and J is TRBJ2-1, with D perhaps matching TRBD1 or TRBD2 (5 bases each). The germline V gene encodes CDR1 SGHRS and CDR2 YFSETQ. With 1 base removed from V and 6 bases from J, the gap between germline ends came to 14 bases. This CDR3 comprises 15 residues. The chain's CDR3 is CASSLRQPGLNEQFF. DNA of the CDR3: TGCGCCAGCAGCTTGCGACAGCCCGGACTCAATGAGCAGTTCTTC.

There are many counts of this clonotype. DNA for the CDR3: TGTGCCAGTACTCCCGACACCAGAACCCGCTATGGCTACACCTTC. It specifies CASTPDTRTRYGYTF. The rearrangement joins TRBV19 to TRBJ1-2; D uncertain. V was shortened by 7 bases and J by 4 bases, with 19 bases between the two germline ends. Germline V lookup: CDR1 LNHDA, CDR2 SQIVND (reference sequence). The CDR3 runs to 15 residues.

In this sample, this clonotype turned up many times. The chain links TRBV11-3 to TRBJ1-1, with D unresolved. Germline-derived CDR1 and CDR2 are SGHNT and YENEEA. The CDR3 loop spans 15 amino acids. Between the trimmed V and J ends, which lost 1 base and 0 bases, there was a span of 9 bases. The CDR3 DNA reads as TGTGCCAGCAGCTTAGGTACGGGTATGAACACTGAAGCTTTCTTT. As protein: CASSLGTGMNTEAFF.

As regards this clonotype: A far larger clone is off by one base, so a read error is likely. The chain combines TRBV6-2 or TRBV6-3 with TRBJ1-2; 9 positions agree with TRBD1. Germline CDR1 reads MNHEY; CDR2 reads SVGEGT. The CDR3 has 15 residues. V shed 5 bases, J shed 9 bases, and the junction held 13 bases outside the gene matches. CDR3 sequence (DNA): TGTGCCAGCAGTGAAACCGGGACAGGGAGAGGCTGCTACACCTTC. Translating it yields CASSETGTGRGCYTF.

This clonotype was recorded at least ten times. This chain joins TRBV13 and TRBJ2-3; weak D call: TRBD1 (5 bases). This CDR3 is built from 15 residues. Trimming took 5 bases from V and 2 from J, leaving 14 bases between them. Germline CDR1 and CDR2: PRHDT and FYEKMQ (reference sequence). The CDR3 loop reads CASSLRGFHTDTQYF. DNA for the CDR3: TGTGCCAGCAGCCTAAGGGGATTTCACACAGATACGCAGTATTTT.

This clonotype was found many times. This chain joins TRBV29-1 and TRBJ2-7; possibly TRBD1 for D (6 bases). The CDR3 loop spans 13 amino acids. The V end lost 6 bases, the J end lost 5 bases, and 17 bases lay between the germline ends. CDR1 SQVTM and CDR2 ANQGSEA come from the germline V gene. DNA for the CDR3: TGCAGCGTCCGAAAGACAGGCAGTGACGAGCAGTACTTC. It encodes CSVRKTGSDEQYF.

On this clonotype itself: A read error is the likely source, as a far larger clone sits one nucleotide away. This chain uses TRBV6-4 with TRBJ1-6, with TRBD1 matching 7 bases. Germline lookup yields CDR1 MRHNA and CDR2 SNTAGT. This CDR3 contains 13 residues. This CDR3 is CASRTGNNSPLDF. Here the CDR3 DNA reads TGTGCCAGCAGGACAGGGAATAATTCACCCCTCGACTTT.